This passage covers 16 T cell receptor beta chains from one sample sequenced in a study of B cell selection in AIRE deficiency. Regulatory T cells were sorted as CD4+CD25hiCD127low/negative cells. The protocol was immunoSEQ multiplex PCR, while the TCRdb copy is restricted to in-frame clones and leaves out a portion. The sample yields about 21,000 clones, about 94% seen once. Sequences were obtained from Tregs sorted from PBMCs. Every receptor here comes from a human donor with AIRE deficiency.

V gene TRBV27 combines with J gene TRBJ2-7; 9 bases fit TRBD2. The germline CDR1 and CDR2 sequences are MNHEY and SMNVEV (reference sequence). The junction had 4 bases not matched to a gene; V was cut back by 4 bases and J by 3 bases. CDR3 size: 14 residues. The CDR3 loop is CASSSGLAGYEQYF. CDR3 bases: TGTGCCAGCAGTTCGGGACTAGCAGGCTACGAGCAGTACTTC.

The genes are TRBV28 and TRBJ1-5; 10 bases match TRBD1. This CDR3 region has 16 residues. The germline V gene encodes CDR1 MDHEN and CDR2 SYDVKM. Trimming cost V 7 bases and J 6 bases; bases outside gene matches: 12. The CDR3 protein is CASTLGGTGVFQPQHF. The CDR3 DNA is TGTGCCAGCACCTTAGGAGGGACAGGGGTTTTTCAGCCCCAGCATTTT.

The V and J genes are TRBV9 and TRBJ2-4; perhaps D is TRBD1 or TRBD2 (6 bases each). This CDR3 contains 15 residues. The germline gives CDR1 SGDLS, CDR2 YYNGEE. V lost 0 bases and J lost 6, with 13 bases in between. Written as DNA, the CDR3 is TGTGCCAGCAGCGTAGCGGGGGCCCTGGGAAACATTCAGTACTTC. This encodes CASSVAGALGNIQYF.

CDR3 in amino acids: CASSEFPENEQFF. CDR3 in DNA: TGCGCCAGCAGTGAGTTTCCGGAAAATGAGCAGTTCTTC. The chain recombines TRBV10-2 with TRBJ2-1, with unresolved D. The germline V gene has CDR1 WSHSY and CDR2 SAAADI. V lost 1 base and J 7 bases, leaving 8 bases between the germline ends. The CDR3 is 13 amino acids.

The rearrangement uses TRBV6-5 and TRBJ2-1, with D perhaps matching TRBD1 (5 bases). V was clipped by 6 bases and J by 2 bases, with 14 bases between them. This CDR3 is built from 15 residues. The germline V gene has CDR1 MNHEY and CDR2 SVGAGI. The CDR3, as DNA: TGTGCCAGCAGCCCCATTAGGGGCACCTACAATGAGCAGTTCTTC. Residues: CASSPIRGTYNEQFF.

J is TRBJ2-7 and V is TRBV19, with 8 bases matching TRBD2. The V gene end was trimmed by 5 bases and the J gene end by 8 bases; junction bases not matched to a gene: 17. CDR3 length: 16 residues. Germline V gene lookup returns CDR1 LNHDA and CDR2 SQIVND (reference sequence). Here the CDR3 reads CASSAPAGAGEIKQYF. The CDR3 coding sequence is TGTGCCAGTAGTGCCCCCGCCGGAGCGGGAGAAATTAAGCAGTACTTC. Full variable domain (outside the CDR3, taken from reference TRBV19 and TRBJ2-7): DGGITQSPKYLFRKEGQNVTLSCEQNLNHDAMYWYRQDPGQGLRLIYYSQIVNDFQKGDIAEGYSVSREKKESFPLTVTSAQKNPTAFYLCASSAPAGAGEIKQYFGPGTRLTVT.

The chain has TRBV4-1 and TRBJ2-1; 10 bases are shared with TRBD2. V lost 4 bases to trimming and J lost 0 bases; unmatched junction nucleotides: 15. The CDR3 consists of 20 residues. Per germline, CDR1 MGHRA and CDR2 YSYEKL. The CDR3: CASSRLGLAEPLSSYNEQFF. DNA of the CDR3: TGCGCCAGCAGCCGGCTAGGACTAGCGGAGCCCCTGAGCTCCTACAATGAGCAGTTCTTC.

The chain joins TRBV4-2 to TRBJ1-3; D gene unclear. V was shortened by 4 bases and J by 5 bases, with 9 bases between the two germline ends. The germline V gene has CDR1 LGHNA and CDR2 YNFKEQ. The CDR3 runs to 13 residues. The CDR3 is CASSPGRRNTIYF. DNA of the CDR3: TGTGCCAGCAGCCCAGGACGGCGAAACACCATATATTTT.

The chain is built from TRBV4-2 and TRBJ2-2; 10 bases are shared with TRBD2. V trimming: 4 bases; J trimming: 1 base; junction bases outside the gene matches: 0. Germline V gene lookup returns CDR1 LGHNA and CDR2 YNFKEQ. The CDR3 extends over 15 amino acids. DNA of the CDR3: TGTGCCAGCAGCCGGACTAGCGGGAACACCGGGGAGCTGTTTTTT. Encoded protein: CASSRTSGNTGELFF.

The chain is built from TRBV30 and TRBJ2-1; 7 bases are a match to TRBD1. Germline-derived CDR1 and CDR2 are GTSNPN and SVGIG (reference sequence). The CDR3 has 16 amino acids. J was trimmed by 3 bases and V by 0 bases; bases with no gene match: 8. The CDR3 sequence is CAWSVPNRGSYNEQFF. The CDR3, as DNA: TGTGCCTGGAGTGTACCCAACAGGGGAAGCTACAATGAGCAGTTCTTC.

The rearrangement uses TRBV7-9 and TRBJ2-1; D gene ambiguous. CDR3 length equals 14 residues. Per the germline V gene, CDR1 is SEHNR and CDR2 is FQNEAQ (reference sequence). V was trimmed by 5 bases and J by 10 bases, leaving 18 bases between them. This chain's CDR3 is CASSPTLRRSEQFF. The CDR3, as DNA: TGTGCCAGCAGCCCCACCCTCCGAAGATCGGAGCAGTTCTTC.

The chain employs TRBV28 and TRBJ2-5; D uncertain. Germline lookup yields CDR1 MDHEN and CDR2 SYDVKM. V was shortened by 5 bases and J by 2 bases, with 15 bases between the two germline ends. This CDR3 is built from 15 residues. As DNA, the CDR3 is TGTGCCAGCAGTCCATATATAGGACCTCAAGAGACCCAGTACTTC. This translates into CASSPYIGPQETQYF.

This clone was detected once. The V gene is TRBV5-6, the J gene TRBJ1-1; 7 bases fit TRBD1. CDR3 length equals 15 residues. Germline V lookup: CDR1 SGHDT, CDR2 YYEEEE. Trimming cost V 3 bases and J 3 bases; bases outside gene matches: 8. The CDR3 region is CASSSTGAGYTEAFF. For the CDR3, the DNA is TGTGCCAGCAGCTCCACAGGGGCAGGGTACACTGAAGCTTTCTTT.

A single count supports this clone. The gene calls are TRBV6-6 and TRBJ2-7; D remains ambiguous. CDR1 and CDR2 from the germline V gene are MNHNY and SVGAGI (reference sequence). CDR3 size: 15 residues. Trimming left V 0 bases short and J 0 bases short, with 9 bases between. In DNA, the CDR3 is TGTGCCAGCAGTTACTCGCACACCTACTCCTACGAGCAGTACTTC. It codes for CASSYSHTYSYEQYF.

This chain uses TRBV5-5 with TRBJ1-1, with D perhaps TRBD1 (6 bases). Germline CDR1 reads SGHKS; CDR2 reads YYEKEE (reference sequence). The CDR3 has 13 amino acids. The V end lost 0 bases, the J end lost 5 bases, and 8 bases lay between the germline ends. CDR3 region: CASSLGGRTEAFF. In DNA, the CDR3 is TGTGCCAGCAGCTTGGGGGGGCGGACTGAAGCTTTCTTT.

This sequence joins TRBV5-3 and TRBJ2-1; D unclear. TRBV5-3 qualifies as an ORF whose function is uncertain. The length of the CDR3 is 12 residues. V was shortened by 3 bases and J by 8 bases, with 9 bases between the two germline ends. CDR3: CARSSVEDEQFF. The CDR3 coding sequence is TGTGCCAGAAGCTCCGTAGAAGATGAGCAGTTCTTC.